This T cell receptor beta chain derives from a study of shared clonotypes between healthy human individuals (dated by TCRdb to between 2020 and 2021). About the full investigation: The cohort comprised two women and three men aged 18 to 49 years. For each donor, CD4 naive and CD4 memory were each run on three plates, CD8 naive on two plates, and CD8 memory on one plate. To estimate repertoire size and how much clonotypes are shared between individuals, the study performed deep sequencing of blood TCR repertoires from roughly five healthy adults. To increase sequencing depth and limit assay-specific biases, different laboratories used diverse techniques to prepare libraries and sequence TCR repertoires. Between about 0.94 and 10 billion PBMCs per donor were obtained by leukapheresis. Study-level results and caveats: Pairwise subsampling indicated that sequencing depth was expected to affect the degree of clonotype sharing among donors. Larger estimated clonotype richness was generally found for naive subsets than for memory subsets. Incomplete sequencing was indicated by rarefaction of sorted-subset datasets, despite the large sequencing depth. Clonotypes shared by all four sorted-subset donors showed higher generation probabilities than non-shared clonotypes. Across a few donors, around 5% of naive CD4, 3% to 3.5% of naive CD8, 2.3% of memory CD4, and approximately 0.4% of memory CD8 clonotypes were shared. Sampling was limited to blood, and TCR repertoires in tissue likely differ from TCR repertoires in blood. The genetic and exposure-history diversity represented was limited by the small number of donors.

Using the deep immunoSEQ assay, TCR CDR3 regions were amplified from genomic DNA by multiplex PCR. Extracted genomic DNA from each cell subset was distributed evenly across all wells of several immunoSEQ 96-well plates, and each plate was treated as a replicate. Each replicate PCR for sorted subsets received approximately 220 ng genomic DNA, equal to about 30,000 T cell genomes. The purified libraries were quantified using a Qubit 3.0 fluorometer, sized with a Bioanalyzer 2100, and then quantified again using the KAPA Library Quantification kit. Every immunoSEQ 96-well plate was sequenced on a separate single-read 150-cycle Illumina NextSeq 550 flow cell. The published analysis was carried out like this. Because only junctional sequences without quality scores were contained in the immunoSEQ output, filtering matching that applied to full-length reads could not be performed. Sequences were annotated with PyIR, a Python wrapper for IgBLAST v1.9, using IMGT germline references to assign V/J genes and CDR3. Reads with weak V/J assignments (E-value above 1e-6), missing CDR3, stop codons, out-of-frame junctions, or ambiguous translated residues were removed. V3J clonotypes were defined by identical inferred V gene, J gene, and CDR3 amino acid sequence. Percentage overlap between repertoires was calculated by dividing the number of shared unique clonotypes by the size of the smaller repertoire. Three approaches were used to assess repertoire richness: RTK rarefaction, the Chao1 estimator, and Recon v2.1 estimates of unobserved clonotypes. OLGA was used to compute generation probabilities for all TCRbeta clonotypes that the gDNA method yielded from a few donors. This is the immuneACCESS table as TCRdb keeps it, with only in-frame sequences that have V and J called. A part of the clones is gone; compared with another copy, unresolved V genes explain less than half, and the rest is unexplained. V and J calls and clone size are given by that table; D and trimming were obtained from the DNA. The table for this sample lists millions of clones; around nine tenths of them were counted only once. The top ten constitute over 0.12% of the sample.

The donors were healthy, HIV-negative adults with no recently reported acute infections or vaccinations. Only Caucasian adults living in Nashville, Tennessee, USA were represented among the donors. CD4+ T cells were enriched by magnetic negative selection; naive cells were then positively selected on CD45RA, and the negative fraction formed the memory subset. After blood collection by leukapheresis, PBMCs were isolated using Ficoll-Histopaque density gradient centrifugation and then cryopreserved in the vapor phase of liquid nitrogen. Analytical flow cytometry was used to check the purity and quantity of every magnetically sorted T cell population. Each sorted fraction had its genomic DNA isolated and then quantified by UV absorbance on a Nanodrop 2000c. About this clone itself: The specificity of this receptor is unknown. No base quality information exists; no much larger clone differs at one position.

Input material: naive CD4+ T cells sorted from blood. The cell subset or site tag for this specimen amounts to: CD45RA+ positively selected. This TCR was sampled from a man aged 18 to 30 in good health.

The CDR3: CASSLGTSGRAPETQYF. The DNA reads as follows: TGTGCCAGCAGCTTAGGGACTAGCGGGAGGGCCCCAGAGACCCAGTACTTC. This sequence uses TRBV5-5 and TRBJ2-5, with 16 bases matching TRBD2. For CDR1 and CDR2, the germline V gene (reference sequence) lists SGHKS and YYEKEE. Here V drops 2 bases and J drops 4 bases, and the junction holds 5 bases not matched to any gene. Measured from the cysteine to the phenylalanine, the CDR3 is 17 residues long. Just the 51-base CDR3 DNA is kept, in frame starting at base 1.